This T cell receptor beta chain comes out of a study of blood T cell repertoires in COVID-19. Study details: Researchers got acute and convalescent COVID-19 samples from the United States, Italy and Spain. In each case, the material was cDNA or gDNA derived from T cells, B-cell-depleted T cells, or PBMCs.

In the original processing: For nucleated cells, counts were estimated from reference gene primer amplification. Here immunoSEQ multiplex PCR was the method, and the copy in TCRdb shows in-frame clones only, minus some. V and J calls and clone size come straight from that table; D and trimming were deduced from the DNA. The sample has 190,000 or so clones, about 85% seen once. The sequencing sample was made of peripheral blood. This clonotype originated in a woman in her 30s with active or convalescent COVID-19.

The DNA for the CDR3 is TGTGCCAGTAGTACCACCGACAGGGGAGGCTATGGCTACACCTTC. This codes for CASSTTDRGGYGYTF. V gene TRBV19 combines with J gene TRBJ1-2, with TRBD1 matching over 8 bases. Germline CDR1 is LNHDA and CDR2 is SQIVND (reference sequence). This CDR3 is built from 15 residues. V shed 4 bases, J shed 4 bases, and the junction held 8 bases outside the gene matches.